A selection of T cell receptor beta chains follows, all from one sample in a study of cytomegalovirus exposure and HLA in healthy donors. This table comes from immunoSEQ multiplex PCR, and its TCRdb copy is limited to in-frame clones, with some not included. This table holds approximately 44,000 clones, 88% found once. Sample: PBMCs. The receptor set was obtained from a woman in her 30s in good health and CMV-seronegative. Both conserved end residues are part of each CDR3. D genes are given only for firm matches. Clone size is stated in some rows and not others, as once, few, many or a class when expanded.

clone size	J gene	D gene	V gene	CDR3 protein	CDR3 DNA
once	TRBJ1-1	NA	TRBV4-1	CASSLDFGGTEAFF	TGCGCCAGCAGCCTAGACTTCGGAGGCACTGAAGCTTTCTTT
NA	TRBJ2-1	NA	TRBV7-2	CASSPAGQKQFF	TGTGCCAGCAGCCCCGCGGGGCAGAAGCAGTTCTTC
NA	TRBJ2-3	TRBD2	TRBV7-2	CASSPWTSGGGDTQYF	TGTGCCAGCAGCCCCTGGACTAGCGGGGGTGGAGATACGCAGTATTTT
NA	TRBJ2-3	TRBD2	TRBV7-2	CASSFLAGGPFTDTQYF	TGTGCCAGCAGCTTCCTAGCGGGAGGGCCATTCACAGATACGCAGTATTTT
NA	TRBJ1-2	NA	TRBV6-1	CASSDWGRGLRDGYTF	TGTGCCAGCAGTGATTGGGGGCGAGGCCTAAGGGATGGCTACACCTTC
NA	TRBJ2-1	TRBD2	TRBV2	CASSRHLAGGRNEQFF	TGTGCCAGCAGTCGCCACTTAGCGGGAGGTCGGAATGAGCAGTTCTTC
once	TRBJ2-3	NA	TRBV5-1	CASSLVVARDTDTQYF	TGCGCCAGCAGCTTGGTAGTAGCGAGGGACACAGATACGCAGTATTTT
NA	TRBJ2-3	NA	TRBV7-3	CASSSPGSSTDTQYF	TGTGCCAGCAGCAGCCCCGGGAGTTCCACAGATACGCAGTATTTT
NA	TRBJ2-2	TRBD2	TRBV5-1	CASTLAVTGELFF	TGCGCCAGCACCCTAGCGGTTACCGGGGAGCTGTTTTTT
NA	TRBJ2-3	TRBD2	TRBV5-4	CASSLKASGADTQYF	TGTGCCAGCAGCTTGAAGGCTAGCGGGGCAGATACGCAGTATTTT
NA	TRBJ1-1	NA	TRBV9	CASSVEGEDTEAFF	TGTGCCAGCAGCGTAGAAGGTGAGGACACTGAAGCTTTCTTT
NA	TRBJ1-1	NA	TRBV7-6	CASSPWQGLTEAFF	TGTGCCAGCAGCCCTTGGCAGGGTTTGACTGAAGCTTTCTTT
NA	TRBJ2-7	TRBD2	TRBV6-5	CASRGTSASYEQYF	TGTGCCAGCAGGGGGACTAGCGCATCCTACGAGCAGTACTTC
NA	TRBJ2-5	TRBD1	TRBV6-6	CASRPMDRVRGTQYF	TGTGCCAGCAGACCCATGGACAGGGTTCGGGGGACCCAGTACTTC
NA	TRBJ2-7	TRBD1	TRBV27	CASSLPVAGTVYEQYF	TGTGCCAGCAGCCTACCGGTGGCCGGGACAGTTTACGAGCAGTACTTC
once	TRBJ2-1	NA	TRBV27	CASKGERDSYNEQFF	TGTGCCAGCAAGGGGGAGAGGGATTCTTACAATGAGCAGTTCTTC
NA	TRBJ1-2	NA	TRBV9	CASSVEGVGGYGYTF	TGTGCCAGCAGCGTAGAAGGGGTCGGCGGCTATGGCTACACCTTC
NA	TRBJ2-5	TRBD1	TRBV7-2	CASSLVATGGTETQYF	TGTGCCAGCAGCTTAGTAGCGACAGGGGGTACAGAGACCCAGTACTTC
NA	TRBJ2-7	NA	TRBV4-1	CASSQALTYEQYF	TGCGCCAGCAGCCAGGCCCTTACCTACGAGCAGTACTTC
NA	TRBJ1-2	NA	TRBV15	CATREAWETYGYTF	TGTGCCACCAGGGAGGCCTGGGAGACCTATGGCTACACCTTC
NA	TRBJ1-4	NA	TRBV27	CASASEGDATNEKLFF	TGTGCCAGCGCGTCCGAAGGGGATGCAACTAATGAAAAACTGTTTTTT
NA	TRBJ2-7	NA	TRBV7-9	CASSLSSYEQYF	TGTGCCAGCAGCTTGAGCTCCTACGAGCAGTACTTC
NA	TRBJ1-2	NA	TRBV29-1	CSAREPYGYTF	TGCAGCGCCAGGGAACCCTATGGCTACACCTTC
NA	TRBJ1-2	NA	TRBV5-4	CASSGEGLNYGYTF	TGTGCCAGCAGCGGGGAGGGGCTAAACTATGGCTACACCTTC
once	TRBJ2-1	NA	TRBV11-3	CASSPLWTGDNEQFF	TGCGCCAGCAGCCCCCTGTGGACGGGAGATAATGAGCAGTTCTTC
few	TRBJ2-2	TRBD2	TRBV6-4	CASSPGLEDTGELFF	TGTGCCAGCAGTCCGGGACTAGAGGACACCGGGGAGCTGTTTTTT
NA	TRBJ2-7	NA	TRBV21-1	CASSPRLAHEQYF	TGTGCCAGCAGCCCTCGTTTGGCCCACGAGCAGTACTTC
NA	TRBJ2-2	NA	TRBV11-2	CASSFTGTGELFF	TGTGCCAGCAGCTTTACAGGGACCGGGGAGCTGTTTTTT
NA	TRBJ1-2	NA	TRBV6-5	CASSYSVTGSYYGYTF	TGTGCCAGCAGTTACTCGGTGACAGGCTCGTACTATGGCTACACCTTC
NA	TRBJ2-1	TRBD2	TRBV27	CASSLEGTSGSKQFF	TGTGCCAGCAGTTTAGAAGGGACTAGCGGGAGTAAGCAGTTCTTC